This TCR beta chain emerged from a study of CD4 T cells in relation to SARS-CoV-2 and coronaviruses. General observations from the study: Roughly 65% of donors had memory CD4+ clonotypes crossrecognizing SARS-CoV-2 and common cold coronavirus spike.

This clone was seen once. Its antigen is unidentified. The unexposed donors gave CD4+ T cells in about 2011-2018, prior to COVID-19. CD4+ T cells were isolated from the cells after 10 days of culture. The protocol was immunoSEQ multiplex PCR, while the TCRdb copy is restricted to in-frame clones and leaves out a portion. The data contain around 26,000 clones, 60% to 85% of them singletons. This receptor was taken from a human donor in good health. The sample comprised CD4+ T cells from PBMCs, cultured in vitro.

CDR3 nucleotide sequence: TGTGCCAGCAGCCGGCAGGGGGGCGGGGAGACCCAGTACTTC. It codes for CASSRQGGGETQYF. The gene calls are TRBV11-2 and TRBJ2-5; possible D gene TRBD1, 7 bases. CDR3 length: 14 residues. CDR1 and CDR2 (germline): SGHAT, FQNNGV. The V end lost 5 bases, the J end lost 5 bases, and 15 bases lay between the germline ends.